This TCR beta chain was identified in a study of blood T cell repertoires in COVID-19. Study background: Collection of acute and convalescent COVID-19 samples took place in the United States, Italy and Spain. Nucleic acid was either cDNA or gDNA, and it came from T cells, B-cell-depleted T cells, or PBMCs.

CDR1 and CDR2 from the germline V gene are PRHDT and FYEKMQ (reference sequence). The junction had 10 bases not matched to a gene; V was cut back by 6 bases and J by 3 bases. The length of the CDR3 is 15 residues. Original handling: Estimation of nucleated cell counts was performed using reference gene primer amplification. Sequencing used immunoSEQ multiplex PCR; TCRdb keeps in-frame clones, though not all of them. D and trimming were read from the DNA, whereas the V and J calls and clone size are those reported in that table. The profile shows approximately 97,000 clones, around 73% of them singletons.

The sequencing input was peripheral blood. The chain employs TRBV13 and TRBJ2-5, with 7 bases fitting TRBD2. The clonotype comes from a man aged 55 to 69 with active or convalescent COVID-19. The CDR3 coding sequence is TGTGCCAGCAGGGAAGGCGGGAGTGAGGAAGAGACCCAGTACTTC. This sequence encodes CASREGGSEEETQYF. Full variable domain (missing parts from reference TRBV13 and TRBJ2-5): AAGVIQSPRHLIKEKRETATLKCYPIPRHDTVYWYQQGPGQDPQFLISFYEKMQSDKGSIPDRFSAQQFSDYHSELNMSSLELGDSALYFCASREGGSEEETQYFGPGTRLLVL.